This TCR beta chain was identified during a study of vaccination effects on CD4 cells after COVID-19 (dated by TCRdb to between 2021 and 2024). Study-wide context: Post-vaccine samples across the study were collected a median of 72 days after the second dose, with a range of 14 to 241. Cultures from other donors in the study were sequenced with the Oncomine TCR Beta short-read assay on an Illumina iSeq 100. Altogether, over 9 COVID-19 convalescent patients and 4 SARS-CoV-2-naive healthy vaccine recipients made up the full study. The study compared SARS-CoV-2 spike-specific CD4+ TCR repertoires before and after mRNA vaccination in COVID-19 convalescent patients and infection-naive vaccine recipients.

The protocol used for the library was the immunoSEQ multiplex PCR assay. DNA from the CD4+ T cells that had been cultured and isolated underwent TCR beta CDR3 sequencing. The paper's data handling went like this. The analysis removed non-productive TCR sequences, trimmed reads to the CDR3 region, and retained only CDR3s that were 7 or more amino acids long. Antigen-specific clonotypes were identified with the MANAFEST web app by comparing expansion in peptide wells against reference cultures. To count as positive, a clone had to show expansion at FDR<0.05 compared with the reference and with all other wells, an odds ratio above 5, and a frequency above 0.1% in two replicate wells. Clonotypes significantly expanded in SARS-CoV-2 spike wells and in at least one common cold coronavirus spike condition were defined as cross-reactive. CDR3 similarity was assessed by Levenshtein distance with the stringdist R package, and unrooted trees were built with ape in R 3.6.1. Sourced from immuneACCESS, this table was stored by TCRdb with only in-frame sequences that have V and J called. A share of the clones is absent; for the studies checked, an unresolved V gene accounts for under half, and the remainder has no known explanation. The D gene and trimming were derived from the DNA, and the V and J assignments and clone size from that table. For this sample the table gives 25,000 to 30,000 clones, of which over 55% were detected only once. The top ten constitute around 9.7% of the sample.

V trim: 7 bases; J trim: 2 bases; unmatched bases: 10. The CDR1 and CDR2 encoded by the germline V gene (reference sequence) are LNHDA and SQIVND. Its CDR3 holds 15 amino acids, cysteine through phenylalanine. CDR3 DNA is the only sequence kept; it has 45 bases, read in frame from the first base. A word on this clone: Its antigen is currently not known. Per-nucleotide qualities are absent, and no much larger clonotype sits a single base away.

Broad study findings and their caveats: In healthy vaccine recipients, vaccine-induced clones were almost all SARS-CoV-2 mono-reactive, with only 1 of 255 cross-reactive with common cold coronaviruses. Only a small number of convalescent patients were included, and no early post-infection timepoints were available, which limited the study. Clones induced by infection and clones induced by vaccination both contracted markedly at late timepoints after vaccination, which fits with T cell responses waning over time.

To identify antigen-specific CD4+ T cell clonotypes by their expansion, the ViraFEST assay first stimulated PBMC with viral peptide pools and then applied TCR sequencing. After less than 13 days of culture, CD4+ T cells were isolated with the EasySep CD4+ T cell isolation kit. Two doses of either the BNT162b2 or the mRNA-1273 mRNA SARS-CoV-2 vaccine were administered to participants. Negative nucleocapsid antibody results before and after vaccination confirmed that the healthy vaccine recipients had no prior SARS-CoV-2 infection. Approximately 2 million PBMC per well were cultured with approximately 10 ug/ml peptides in IMDM containing approximately 4.6% human AB serum, around 10 IU/ml IL-2 and gentamicin. On days 3 and 7, half of the culture medium was replaced with fresh IL-2-containing medium. Each peptide stimulation condition was cultured in triplicate wells unless otherwise noted. Using Ficoll-Paque Plus gradient centrifugation, PBMC were separated from whole blood and then either used fresh or cryopreserved at -140C. The spike proteins of SARS-CoV-2 and of the common cold coronaviruses HCoV-NL63, HCoV-OC43 and HCoV-229E were spanned by overlapping peptide pools. The QIAamp micro DNA kit was used to extract genomic DNA from the cultured CD4+ T cells.

This TCR derives from a human donor who received a COVID-19 vaccine. The sequencing here drew on CD4+ T cells from PBMCs cultured with HCoV-NL63 spike peptides, taken after COVID-19 vaccination. The sample's cell subset or site, from its label and the paper: HCoV-NL63 spike overlapping peptide pool stimulation. The sequence links TRBV19 to TRBJ2-7; TRBD1 agrees with 8 junctional bases. The nucleotide sequence reads as follows: TGTGCCAGTAATTCGGTAGGCAGGGGGCCCTACGAGCAGTACTTC. This is translated as CASNSVGRGPYEQYF.